A selection of T cell receptor beta chains follows, all from one sample in a study of blood T cells in healthy people across ages. From the 5' RACE reads, TCRdb called clonotypes with MiXCR, one entry per CDR3 protein. The sample gives about 1.8 million distinct CDR3 sequences, less than 50% of which show up once; approximately 2.1% is in the top ten. The sample taken for sequencing was blood. These receptors were obtained from a woman in her forties in good health. Each CDR3 is given with its conserved first and last residue. The D gene is left open where the match is weak. Not every row has a clone size; where given, it reads once, few, many or a size class.

CDR3 protein,CDR3 DNA,V gene,clone size,J gene,D gene
CSVLTSGGFNEQFF,TGCAGTGTTCTAACTAGCGGGGGGTTTAATGAGCAGTTCTTC,TRBV20-1,few,TRBJ2-1,TRBD2
CASSWVGQDSNSPLHF,TGCGCCAGCAGCTGGGTTGGGCAGGATTCAAATTCACCCCTCCACTTT,TRBV5-1,.,TRBJ1-6,.
CASSPRTEDLSYEQYF,TGTGCCAGCAGTCCCAGGACGGAGGATTTATCCTACGAGCAGTACTTC,TRBV28,.,TRBJ2-7,.
CASSRDRPTYEQYF,TGTGCCAGCAGCCGGGACAGACCAACCTACGAGCAGTACTTC,TRBV11-2,once,TRBJ2-7,TRBD1
CACGRGETQYF,TGTGCCTGCGGACGAGGCGAGACCCAGTACTTC,TRBV6-2/TRBV6-3,few,TRBJ2-5,.
CASSQERVSDYGYTF,TGCGCCAGCAGCCAAGAGCGGGTATCGGACTATGGCTACACCTTC,TRBV4-3,.,TRBJ1-2,.
CAIGRSGYTDTQYF,TGTGCCATTGGGAGATCGGGTTACACAGATACGCAGTATTTT,TRBV10-3,few,TRBJ2-3,.
CASSYRWGNTQYF,TGTGCCAGCAGTTACAGGTGGGGTAATACGCAGTATTTT,TRBV6-2/TRBV6-3,.,TRBJ2-3,.
CSARDAPAQGGGLFF,TGCAGTGCTAGAGATGCCCCGGCTCAGGGGGGGGGGCTGTTCTTC,TRBV20-1,.,TRBJ2-1,.
CASSYSPVGSNQPQHF,TGTGCCAGCAGTTACTCCCCGGTGGGTAGCAATCAGCCCCAGCATTTT,TRBV6-6,.,TRBJ1-5,.
CSASWQGASRNYGYTF,TGCAGTGCTAGTTGGCAGGGGGCAAGTCGGAACTATGGCTACACCTTC,TRBV20-1,.,TRBJ1-2,TRBD1
CASGTGRMNTEAFF,TGTGCCAGCGGGACGGGCCGGATGAACACTGAAGCTTTCTTT,TRBV25-1,.,TRBJ1-1,.
CASREGVKETQYF,TGCGCCAGCAGGGAGGGGGTTAAAGAGACCCAGTACTTC,TRBV5-1,.,TRBJ2-5,.
CASSLLAGLASNEQYF,TGTGCCAGCAGCTTACTTGCGGGACTAGCGAGTAATGAGCAGTACTTC,TRBV7-2,.,TRBJ2-7,TRBD2
CASSQGTGRIDTGELFF,TGCGCCAGCAGCCAAGGGACGGGGAGGATAGACACCGGGGAGCTGTTTTTT,TRBV4-3,.,TRBJ2-2,.
CATSRGGSHRGTGNTIYF,TGTGCCACCAGCAGAGGGGGGTCCCACAGGGGTACTGGAAACACCATATATTTT,TRBV15,.,TRBJ1-3,TRBD1
CASSLGGLDLSNQPQHF,TGTGCCAGCAGCTTAGGGGGGCTAGACCTAAGCAATCAGCCCCAGCATTTT,TRBV7-9,.,TRBJ1-5,.
CASGVVGGTEAFF,TGTGCCAGCGGGGTTGTGGGCGGCACTGAAGCTTTCTTT,TRBV4-2,few,TRBJ1-1,.
CATTGQGDTEAFF,TGTGCCACCACCGGACAGGGAGACACTGAAGCTTTCTTT,TRBV6-5,.,TRBJ1-1,TRBD1
CASFSGGEDTEAFF,TGTGCCAGCTTCTCGGGGGGCGAGGACACTGAAGCTTTCTTT,TRBV6-5,once,TRBJ1-1,.
CASSYEGSYSNQPQHF,TGTGCCAGCAGTTACGAAGGCAGCTATAGCAATCAGCCCCAGCATTTT,TRBV6-6,.,TRBJ1-5,.
CASSLLRGRETQYF,TGTGCCAGCAGTTTATTGCGGGGAAGAGAGACCCAGTACTTC,TRBV28,.,TRBJ2-5,.
CASSLGTSGPSNEQFF,TGTGCCAGCAGCTTAGGGACTAGCGGGCCTTCCAATGAGCAGTTCTTC,TRBV11-2,.,TRBJ2-1,TRBD2
CASSLSERGGQETQYF,TGTGCCAGCAGCTTGAGTGAACGGGGGGGCCAAGAGACCCAGTACTTC,TRBV13,.,TRBJ2-5,TRBD2
CASSPETTRISYEQYF,TGTGCCAGCTCACCAGAGACAACAAGGATATCCTACGAGCAGTACTTC,TRBV18,.,TRBJ2-7,.
CASSAGSASGTDTQYF,TGTGCCAGCAGCGCGGGGTCAGCGTCTGGCACAGATACGCAGTATTTT,TRBV5-4,once,TRBJ2-3,.
CASRKLNEQFF,TGTGCCAGCAGGAAGCTAAATGAGCAGTTCTTC,TRBV6-5,few,TRBJ2-1,.
CASSPHTILTYEQYF,TGTGCCAGCAGTCCTCACACCATCCTAACCTACGAGCAGTACTTC,TRBV6-2/TRBV6-3,.,TRBJ2-7,.
CSASTRTQGQSQYF,TGCAGTGCTAGTACCCGGACTCAAGGTCAATCTCAGTATTTT,TRBV20-1,.,TRBJ2-3,.
CASSSNLDTQYF,TGTGCCAGCAGTTCCAACTTAGATACGCAGTATTTT,TRBV28,few,TRBJ2-3,.
CASSPSRGMEYEQYF,TGCGCCAGCAGCCCTTCGAGAGGAATGGAATACGAGCAGTACTTC,TRBV5-1,few,TRBJ2-7,.
CASGPRGREKLFF,TGTGCCTCGGGGCCCAGGGGACGGGAAAAACTGTTTTTT,TRBV15,.,TRBJ1-4,.
CASSLIRGRGRDYNEQFF,TGTGCCAGCAGCTTAATACGGGGCAGGGGGCGCGACTACAATGAGCAGTTCTTC,TRBV7-2,.,TRBJ2-1,TRBD1
CASTFGGPYEQYF,TGTGCCAGCACTTTTGGGGGCCCGTATGAGCAGTACTTC,TRBV6-2/TRBV6-3,.,TRBJ2-5,.
CAISERVANEQYF,TGTGCCATCAGTGAACGCGTGGCAAACGAGCAGTACTTC,TRBV10-3,.,TRBJ2-7,.
CASSVTRGGPSSGANVLTF,TGTGCCAGCAGCGTAACAAGGGGGGGTCCCAGCTCTGGGGCCAACGTCCTGACTTTC,TRBV9,.,TRBJ2-6,.
CASSYGAGVNEKLFF,TGTGCCAGCAGTTACGGGGCAGGAGTTAATGAAAAACTGTTTTTT,TRBV6-5,.,TRBJ1-4,.
CASTQDRGLYNEQFF,TGCGCCAGCACCCAAGACAGGGGGCTTTACAATGAGCAGTTCTTC,TRBV4-3,few,TRBJ2-1,TRBD1
CASSLDWTGTDTQYF,TGTGCCAGCAGCTTAGATTGGACTGGCACAGATACGCAGTATTTT,TRBV7-3,.,TRBJ2-3,.
CASSTTGTQRTDTQYF,TGCGCCAGCAGCACCACCGGGACTCAGCGCACAGATACGCAGTATTTT,TRBV5-1,few,TRBJ2-3,.
CASSIATGSLPEQFF,TGTGCCAGTAGTATAGCGACAGGGAGCCTCCCTGAGCAGTTCTTC,TRBV19,.,TRBJ2-1,TRBD1
CSVERDIETQYF,TGCAGCGTCGAGAGGGACATTGAGACCCAGTACTTC,TRBV29-1,.,TRBJ2-5,.
CASSHGLAGGRNEQYF,TGTGCCAGCAGCCACGGACTAGCGGGGGGCAGGAATGAGCAGTACTTC,TRBV11-3,.,TRBJ2-7,TRBD2
CASSYRSTGADLGYTF,TGTGCCAGCAGTTACCGTTCCACAGGGGCCGACCTTGGCTACACCTTC,TRBV6-5,.,TRBJ1-2,TRBD1
CASSPSRGTSGEYTDTQYF,TGTGCCAGCAGTCCATCTCGAGGGACTAGCGGGGAGTACACAGATACGCAGTATTTT,TRBV6-5,.,TRBJ2-3,TRBD2